This passage covers 18 T cell receptor beta chains from one sample sequenced in a study of vaccination and CD4 T cells after COVID-19. The assay that was used to sequence DNA from cultured CD4+ T cells was the Oncomine TCR Beta short-read assay. From the PCR reads, TCRdb called clonotypes with MiXCR, one entry per CDR3 protein. Found here are more than 1,500 distinct CDR3 sequences, 9.5% to 12% of them singletons; the top ten hold 10% to 15%. No cognate antigen is known for these TCRs. Specified treatment: approximately 11-day PBMC culture with coronavirus spike peptide pools or control peptides (ViraFEST assay). One should note that the unexposed donor's CD4+ T cells were collected before the COVID-19 pandemic (2011-2018). Sequencing input: CD4+ T cells from blood, cultured in vitro. The receptor source for this set is a human donor in good health.

In this sample, this clonotype is medium-sized. The rearrangement joins TRBV19 to TRBJ2-7; TRBD2 is a possible D gene (5 bases). The V gene lost 6 bases and the J gene lost 0 bases, with 12 bases spanning the gap. The CDR3 has 14 residues. Germline V gene lookup returns CDR1 LNHDA and CDR2 SQIVND (reference sequence). CDR3 protein: CASRRSGFSYEQYF. CDR3 DNA sequence: TGTGCCAGTAGGAGAAGCGGTTTCTCCTACGAGCAGTACTTC. The whole variable domain, remainder taken from reference TRBV19 and TRBJ2-7, is DGGITQSPKYLFRKEGQNVTLSCEQNLNHDAMYWYRQDPGQGLRLIYYSQIVNDFQKGDIAEGYSVSREKKESFPLTVTSAQKNPTAFYLCASRRSGFSYEQYFGPGTRLTVT.

This clonotype is termed medium-sized (0.01 to 0.1%). The DNA of the CDR3 is TGTGCCAGCCGACTCGTGACAGGGCACACCGGGGAGCTGTTTTTT. Translating gives CASRLVTGHTGELFF. This chain links TRBV7-2 with TRBJ2-2; 7 bases are shared with TRBD1. This CDR3 has 15 residues. V lost 8 bases, J lost 3 bases, and 9 bases stayed unmatched. Germline loops: CDR1 SGHTA, CDR2 FQGNSA.

This clonotype appeared a few times. The chain links TRBV5-1 to TRBJ2-3; D might be TRBD1 or TRBD2, each matching 5 bases. Germline assignment: CDR1 SGHRS and CDR2 YFSETQ. The CDR3 loop spans 16 amino acids. Trimming left V 0 bases short and J 0 bases short, with 11 bases between. CDR3 protein: CASSLEGTPSTDTQYF. CDR3 sequence (DNA): TGCGCCAGCAGCTTGGAAGGGACCCCTAGCACAGATACGCAGTATTTT.

By sample fraction, this clonotype is medium-sized. The chain has TRBV19 and TRBJ2-7; 13 positions agree with TRBD2. Germline values: CDR1 LNHDA, CDR2 SQIVND (reference sequence). V dropped 4 bases and J dropped 2; count of bases not matched to a gene: 5. The CDR3 has 16 residues. The DNA for the CDR3 is TGTGCCAGTAGTAGGGTTGGGACTAGCGGGACCTACGAGCAGTACTTC. Residues: CASSRVGTSGTYEQYF.

This clonotype rates as medium-sized (0.01 to 0.1%). The V call is TRBV4-3, the J call TRBJ1-2; perhaps TRBD1 as D (5 bases). CDR3 length equals 17 residues. Germline loops: CDR1 LGHNA, CDR2 YSLEER. The ends were cut back, 0 bases at V and 2 bases at J, with 16 bases in the middle. The DNA for the CDR3 is TGCGCCAGCAGCCAAGAGGCGAGCGGGGCCCCAAACTATGGCTACACCTTC. It specifies CASSQEASGAPNYGYTF.

This clonotype is classed as medium-sized (0.01 to 0.1%). The J gene is TRBJ2-6, the V gene TRBV29-1; D is ambiguous. The germline V gene encodes CDR1 SQVTM and CDR2 ANQGSEA. The CDR3 covers 13 residues. The V gene lost 6 bases and the J gene lost 2 bases, with 8 bases spanning the gap. The CDR3 loop is CSVKSTGANVLTF. The CDR3 coding sequence is TGCAGCGTAAAGAGTACTGGGGCCAACGTCCTGACTTTC.

There are a few counts of this clonotype. The V gene is TRBV20-1, the J gene TRBJ2-1, with 9 nucleotides matching TRBD1. With V trimmed by 6 bases and J by 8 bases, 8 bases remained unmatched. This CDR3 has 13 amino acids. CDR1 and CDR2 from the germline V gene are DFQATT and SNEGSKA (reference sequence). Here the CDR3 reads CSAPGQGSDEQFF. CDR3 bases: TGCAGTGCGCCGGGACAGGGTTCGGATGAGCAGTTCTTC.

This clonotype qualifies as large. The gene calls are TRBV20-1 and TRBJ1-2; D not certain. Looked up from germline, CDR1 is DFQATT and CDR2 is SNEGSKA (reference sequence). Trimming cost V 6 bases and J 8 bases, with 19 bases left between them. This CDR3 is built from 13 residues. As DNA, the CDR3 is TGCAGTGCAGACCCCAACCGGAGTGGGGGCTACACCTTC. This translates into CSADPNRSGGYTF.

By frequency in the sample, this clonotype is medium-sized. This rearrangement joins TRBV24-1 to TRBJ2-3, with 7 bases fitting TRBD2. CDR3 size: 16 residues. V lost 1 base to trimming and J lost 5 bases; unmatched junction nucleotides: 8. Germline CDR1 reads KGHDR; CDR2 reads SFDVKD. The CDR3 is CATSDLKFAGVDTQYF. The CDR3 DNA reads TGTGCCACCAGTGATTTAAAATTCGCGGGAGTAGATACGCAGTATTTT.

By share of the sample, this clonotype is medium-sized. V and J are TRBV11-2 and TRBJ2-5; D gene unclear. Per germline, CDR1 SGHAT and CDR2 FQNNGV. CDR3 length: 15 residues. The V end lost 3 bases, the J end lost 1 base, and 12 bases lay between the germline ends. The CDR3 region is CASSFGPLSQETQYF. In DNA form, the CDR3 reads TGTGCCAGCAGCTTTGGACCCCTTTCCCAAGAGACCCAGTACTTC.

Judged by abundance, this clonotype is medium-sized. The rearrangement uses TRBV20-1 and TRBJ2-7, with a weak D call TRBD2 (7 bases). The CDR3 is 13 residues long. The V gene lost 6 bases and the J gene lost 6 bases, with 18 bases spanning the gap. Germline CDR1 and CDR2: DFQATT and SNEGSKA (reference sequence). DNA of the CDR3: TGCAGTGCGGCAAGGGGGGGGCCGAGCGAGCAGTACTTC. This encodes CSAARGGPSEQYF.

By sample fraction, this clonotype is large. The chain combines TRBV2 with TRBJ1-5; TRBD1 is a possible D gene (6 bases). V shed 5 bases and J shed 4 bases, with 12 bases lying between them. CDR1 and CDR2 from the germline V gene are SNHLY and FYNNEI. This CDR3 contains 14 residues. CDR3: CASSSQGRNQPQHF. The DNA of the CDR3 is TGTGCCAGCAGTTCACAGGGTCGGAATCAGCCCCAGCATTTT.

In this sample, this clonotype is medium-sized. V usage is TRBV7-3 and J usage is TRBJ2-3, with TRBD1 identical over 10 bases. Germline V gene sequence: CDR1 SGHTA, CDR2 FQGTGA. The CDR3 extends over 12 amino acids. With 5 bases clipped from V and 9 bases from J, the junction kept 2 bases outside the gene matches. CDR3 nucleotides: TGTGCCAGCAGCCGGACAGGGGGAACGCAGTATTTT. Translated, it gives CASSRTGGTQYF.

The rearrangement joins TRBV28 to TRBJ1-5; weak D call: TRBD1 (6 bases). This CDR3 has 14 amino acids. Germline CDR1 and CDR2: MDHEN and SYDVKM. Trimming took 7 bases from V and 3 from J, leaving 13 bases between them. CDR3 DNA: TGTGCCAGCACCCGTGGACAGTTCAATCAGCCCCAGCATTTT. This gives the protein CASTRGQFNQPQHF.

This clonotype rates as medium-sized. This sequence joins TRBV19 and TRBJ1-2; D not certain. Germline V gives CDR1 LNHDA, CDR2 SQIVND (reference sequence). The CDR3 totals 15 residues. Trimming shortened V by 1 base and J by 6 bases, and 15 bases separated the two germline ends. CDR3 in DNA: TGTGCCAGTAGTATAGTCGTACGTTTGTCGGATGGCTACACCTTC. This encodes CASSIVVRLSDGYTF.

By proportion, this clonotype is medium-sized. This chain uses TRBV5-1 with TRBJ1-2, with D maybe TRBD1 (5 bases). Trimming shortened V by 4 bases and J by 2 bases, and 12 bases separated the two germline ends. CDR3 length: 14 residues. CDR1 SGHRS and CDR2 YFSETQ come from the germline V gene. The DNA for the CDR3 is TGCGCCAGCAGCCCGGGACCTAACAACTATGGCTACACCTTC. This gives the protein CASSPGPNNYGYTF.

This clonotype is classed as large. The chain combines TRBV5-1 with TRBJ1-2; D perhaps matches TRBD1 (6 bases). CDR1 and CDR2 from the germline V gene are SGHRS and YFSETQ. The CDR3 covers 15 residues. V was trimmed by 4 bases and J by 0 bases, leaving 13 bases between them. CDR3 amino acids: CASSAGGSANYGYTF. The CDR3 nucleotides are TGCGCCAGCAGCGCGGGGGGCTCAGCTAACTATGGCTACACCTTC.

In this sample, this clonotype is large. The CDR3 loop reads CASSLRLTETQYF. The CDR3 DNA follows: TGTGCCAGCAGCCTTAGACTAACGGAGACCCAGTACTTC. J is TRBJ2-5 and V is TRBV6-1; possible D gene TRBD2, 5 bases. Trimming shortened V by 6 bases and J by 5 bases, and 13 bases separated the two germline ends. Germline CDR1 reads MNHNS; CDR2 reads SASEGT. The CDR3 sequence is 13 residues long.